This TCR beta chain was captured in a study of blood T cell repertoires in COVID-19. The wider study: COVID-19 samples collected from the United States, Italy and Spain covered acute and convalescent phases. Sources were T cells, B-cell-depleted T cells, or PBMCs; the material itself was cDNA or gDNA.

This clone has a single count. One Seattle source followed patients from active infection through their disease course. Study processing details: It was from reference gene primer amplification that nucleated cell counts were estimated. Produced via immunoSEQ multiplex PCR; TCRdb's table is partial and in-frame only. D and trimming were read from the DNA, whereas the V and J calls and clone size are those reported in that table. This sample has under 250,000 clones, with 90% to 95% found just once. Germline-derived CDR1 and CDR2 are MNHEY and SMNVEV (reference sequence). V lost 5 bases and J lost 0, with 7 bases in between. The CDR3 is 13 residues long.

This clonotype originated in a man in his sixties with COVID-19, enrolled during active disease. Sequenced input: peripheral blood. The V gene is TRBV27, the J gene TRBJ1-1; D perhaps matches TRBD1 (6 bases). DNA of the CDR3: TGTGCCAGCAGTGACAGGTTGAACACTGAAGCTTTCTTT. Translating it yields CASSDRLNTEAFF.